This T cell receptor (beta chain) came from a study of T cell responses to AZD1222 COVID-19 vaccine. Study-level points and caveats: Targeting of unmutated variant regions was reportedly seen in nearly half of spike-specific TCRs.

Data came from immunoSEQ multiplex PCR; TCRdb stores just in-frame clones and leaves some out. There are some 150,000 clones in the sample, with roughly 2% held by the top ten. Turning to this clone: Its antigen is unknown.

The V end was cut by 1 base, the J end by 6 bases, with 16 bases between. Germline CDR1 is SGHDT and CDR2 is YYEEEE. The CDR3 contains 15 residues. Material for sequencing was peripheral blood. This sequence originates from an adult in good health. This chain uses TRBV5-6 with TRBJ1-2; D might be TRBD1 (5 bases). CDR3 residues: CASSLQGIYSNGYTF. The CDR3 DNA reads TGTGCCAGCAGCTTGCAGGGTATCTACAGCAATGGCTACACCTTC.